These 20 T cell receptor beta chains were all obtained from the same sample, sequenced in a study of graft-versus-host responses after intestinal transplantation. These receptors' antigens are unknown. Here immunoSEQ multiplex PCR was the method, and the copy in TCRdb shows in-frame clones only, minus some. Found here are around 100,000 clones, around 94% of them singletons; the top ten hold under 1.5%. The starting material was unstimulated CD8+ T cells sorted from spleen or lymph node cells, obtained before transplant. Receptors were obtained from a human donor who was the organ donor for an intestinal transplant.

This clone turned up a few times. The rearrangement joins TRBV5-1 to TRBJ2-1; D possibly uses TRBD1 or TRBD2 (6 bases each). CDR3 length equals 14 residues. V was cut by 4 bases and J by 2 bases, with 10 bases left in between. Per germline, CDR1 SGHRS and CDR2 YFSETQ. DNA of the CDR3: TGCGCCAGCAGCCAGGGGAGGACCTACAATGAGCAGTTCTTC. This encodes CASSQGRTYNEQFF.

In this sample, this clone turned up a few times. The chain employs TRBV7-9 and TRBJ2-3; no reliable D call. The V end lost 2 bases, the J end lost 2 bases, and 5 bases lay between the germline ends. CDR3 length: 13 amino acids. CDR1 SEHNR and CDR2 FQNEAQ come from the germline V gene (reference sequence). In nucleotides, the CDR3 is TGTGCCAGCAGCTTACTCCTCACAGATACGCAGTATTTT. Its translation: CASSLLLTDTQYF.

The gene calls are TRBV30 and TRBJ1-1, with 7 bases lining up with TRBD1. The trim removed 2 bases at V and 5 bases at J, leaving 5 bases unmatched. Germline lookup yields CDR1 GTSNPN and CDR2 SVGIG (reference sequence). This CDR3 spans 13 amino acids. The CDR3 reads CAWSRGGGTEAFF. The CDR3, as DNA: TGTGCCTGGAGTAGAGGGGGCGGGACTGAAGCTTTCTTT.

The V call is TRBV28, the J call TRBJ2-7; 11 bases are shared with TRBD1. The ends lost 4 bases at V and 3 bases at J; junction bases unmatched: 8. This CDR3 comprises 16 residues. CDR1 and CDR2 (germline): MDHEN, SYDVKM. CDR3: CASSSQTGTGGYEQYF. DNA for the CDR3: TGTGCCAGCAGTTCTCAGACCGGGACAGGGGGCTACGAGCAGTACTTC.

The chain has TRBV28 and TRBJ1-1; D remains unclear. Trimming removed 5 bases at V and 1 base at J, with 11 bases between. CDR1 MDHEN and CDR2 SYDVKM come from the germline V gene. This CDR3 region has 14 residues. The CDR3 loop is CASSQWTENTEAFF. The CDR3, as DNA: TGTGCCAGCAGTCAATGGACGGAGAACACTGAAGCTTTCTTT.

This clone has only one observation. The V and J genes are TRBV28 and TRBJ1-2; no firm D call. Germline CDR1 reads MDHEN; CDR2 reads SYDVKM. This CDR3 region has 14 residues. Trimming took 6 bases from V and 2 from J, leaving 13 bases between them. CDR3 residues: CASSRAGKNYGYTF. The CDR3 nucleotides are TGTGCCAGCAGCAGAGCGGGGAAAAACTATGGCTACACCTTC.

In this sample, this clone turned up a few times. The chain uses TRBV6-6 and TRBJ2-4; 8 bases align to TRBD1. Germline CDR1 and CDR2: MNHNY and SVGAGI (reference sequence). V shed 0 bases, J shed 2 bases, and the junction held 3 bases outside the gene matches. This CDR3 has 16 amino acids. The CDR3 DNA sequence: TGTGCCAGCAGTTACTCGAGGACAGGGACCAAAAACATTCAGTACTTC. The encoded protein is CASSYSRTGTKNIQYF.

The chain has TRBV29-1 and TRBJ2-7; perhaps TRBD2 as D (5 bases). Germline V lookup: CDR1 SQVTM, CDR2 ANQGSEA. V lost 2 bases and J lost 2, with 19 bases in between. This CDR3 spans 16 amino acids. CDR3 sequence (DNA): TGCAGCGTTGAAACGTCGACCGAGGGCATAACCTACGAGCAGTACTTC. Protein sequence: CSVETSTEGITYEQYF.

CDR3 bases: TGTGCCAGCAGGAGCGGGGGAAATCAGCCCCAGCATTTT. It specifies CASRSGGNQPQHF. The chain joins TRBV6-6 to TRBJ1-5; D may be TRBD1 (5 bases). Per germline, CDR1 MNHNY and CDR2 SVGAGI (reference sequence). The CDR3 is made up of 13 amino acids. Trimming pared 6 bases from V and 4 bases from J, leaving 10 bases between.

The genes are TRBV30 and TRBJ1-3; 7 bases match TRBD1. CDR1 and CDR2 (germline): GTSNPN, SVGIG (reference sequence). CDR3 size: 16 residues. With V trimmed by 4 bases and J by 4 bases, 13 bases remained unmatched. Written as DNA, the CDR3 is TGTGCCTGGACCCAACCCCCAGGGGGACTGGGAAACACCATATATTTT. Translated, it gives CAWTQPPGGLGNTIYF.

This clone was observed once. The chain is built from TRBV6-5 and TRBJ2-3; a possible D gene is TRBD2 (5 bases). Germline CDR1 MNHEY, CDR2 SVGAGI. The CDR3 has 15 residues. Deletions cut 6 bases from V and 4 bases from J, with 17 bases between. CDR3 amino acids: CASRPTLGSPDTQYF. The CDR3 nucleotides are TGTGCCAGCAGACCTACTCTTGGGAGCCCAGATACGCAGTATTTT.

The chain has TRBV7-9 and TRBJ1-2; no firm D call. Trimming removed 5 bases from V and 4 bases from J, with 14 bases in between. CDR3 length equals 14 residues. Looked up from germline, CDR1 is SEHNR and CDR2 is FQNEAQ (reference sequence). The CDR3 DNA follows: TGTGCCAGCAGCCCCAACTCGGTGGGCTATGGCTACACCTTC. Translating gives CASSPNSVGYGYTF.

The V gene is TRBV19, the J gene TRBJ2-7, with 10 nucleotides matching TRBD2. CDR3 size: 15 residues. V lost 3 bases to trimming and J lost 4 bases; unmatched junction nucleotides: 6. Germline-derived CDR1 and CDR2 are LNHDA and SQIVND (reference sequence). Here the CDR3 reads CASSMGSSGSYEQYF. DNA of the CDR3: TGTGCCAGTAGTATGGGGTCTAGCGGGAGTTACGAGCAGTACTTC.

In nucleotides, the CDR3 is TGTGCCAGCGTCGGGGGAGCGGGTGAGCAGTACTTC. Translated: CASVGGAGEQYF. V and J are TRBV6-5 and TRBJ2-7; TRBD2 might be the D (6 bases). The V gene lost 8 bases and the J gene lost 7 bases, with 15 bases spanning the gap. Germline V gene sequence: CDR1 MNHEY, CDR2 SVGAGI. CDR3 size: 12 residues.

J is TRBJ2-7 and V is TRBV27, with 7 positions matching TRBD1. The CDR3 is 15 residues long. With 2 bases clipped from V and 2 bases from J, the junction kept 6 bases outside the gene matches. Germline lookup yields CDR1 MNHEY and CDR2 SMNVEV (reference sequence). DNA of the CDR3: TGTGCCAGCAGTTTAGCCGGGACAGAGCCCTACGAGCAGTACTTC. Translation gives CASSLAGTEPYEQYF.

The V and J genes are TRBV19 and TRBJ1-5, with 8 positions matching TRBD1. CDR3 length: 16 residues. Germline CDR1 and CDR2: LNHDA and SQIVND (reference sequence). Trimming at V came to 1 base and at J to 4 bases, leaving 6 bases not matched to a gene. CDR3 sequence reads: CASSIVTGANNQPQHF. CDR3 nucleotides: TGTGCCAGTAGTATAGTGACAGGGGCGAATAATCAGCCCCAGCATTTT.

This sequence joins TRBV7-9 and TRBJ1-2; D perhaps matches TRBD1 (5 bases). Germline CDR1 is SEHNR and CDR2 is FQNEAQ (reference sequence). The CDR3 sequence is 12 residues long. The ends were cut back, 6 bases at V and 6 bases at J, with 11 bases in the middle. CDR3 bases: TGTGCCAGCAGTCCCAGGGTACATGGCTACACCTTC. Amino acid sequence: CASSPRVHGYTF.

This sequence joins TRBV9 and TRBJ2-1; D is uncertain. Trimming shortened V by 3 bases and J by 15 bases, and 16 bases separated the two germline ends. This CDR3 has 12 amino acids. Germline CDR1 is SGDLS and CDR2 is YYNGEE. The CDR3 loop reads CASSADGSRRFF. CDR3 nucleotide sequence: TGTGCCAGCAGCGCCGACGGATCTCGCCGGTTCTTC.

V is TRBV10-3 and J is TRBJ2-3, with D perhaps matching TRBD1 or TRBD2 (5 bases each). Germline V gene sequence: CDR1 ENHRY, CDR2 SYGVKD. The CDR3 totals 14 residues. The ends were cut back, 6 bases at V and 5 bases at J, with 15 bases in the middle. The CDR3 nucleotides are TGTGCCATCAGGGGACCCGAGCTCCTAGATACGCAGTATTTT. It encodes CAIRGPELLDTQYF.

The chain uses TRBV7-2 and TRBJ2-3; no reliable D call. The V gene lost 1 base and the J gene lost 1 base, with 3 bases spanning the gap. Germline V gene lookup returns CDR1 SGHTA and CDR2 FQGNSA. The CDR3 length is 13 residues. The CDR3 here is CASSLVRTDTQYF. CDR3 DNA: TGTGCCAGCAGCTTAGTTCGCACAGATACGCAGTATTTT.